This passage covers 22 T cell receptor beta chains from one sample sequenced in a study of beta chain features in type 1 diabetes. The whole isolated RNA underwent reverse transcription, so sequencing captured expressed TCRB transcripts. Generated by immunoSEQ multiplex PCR, the TCRdb table keeps only in-frame clones and is missing some. This sample has 810,000 or so clones, with 15% to 20% found just once. The source material was naive CD4+ T cells from blood. Receptors originate from a young woman in good health.

The genes are TRBV7-9 and TRBJ2-3; 8 bases line up with TRBD2. Germline values: CDR1 SEHNR, CDR2 FQNEAQ (reference sequence). The V segment lost 1 base and the J segment 10 bases; nucleotides outside the gene matches: 10. This CDR3 is 15 amino acids long. As DNA, the CDR3 is TGTGCCAGCAGCTTAGATCGTAGGGCGGGAGGTCCGCAGTATTTT. Its translation is CASSLDRRAGGPQYF.

The rearrangement links TRBV2 to TRBJ2-7, with D hard to call. Germline V gene lookup returns CDR1 SNHLY and CDR2 FYNNEI. Between the trimmed V and J ends, which lost 0 bases and 0 bases, there was a span of 6 bases. The CDR3 is 14 residues long. This chain's CDR3 is CASSEAIRSYEQYF. The CDR3 DNA reads as TGTGCCAGCAGTGAAGCCATCCGCTCCTACGAGCAGTACTTC.

The table lists this clone with a few counts. The chain has TRBV10-1 and TRBJ2-7; D might be TRBD1 (5 bases). The V gene's germline CDR1 is WNHNN and CDR2 SYGVQD (reference sequence). V gave up 8 bases and J gave up 9 bases, with 8 bases separating them. The CDR3 is 9 residues long. The CDR3 protein is CASGQGQYF. The CDR3 nucleotides are TGCGCCAGCGGTCAGGGGCAGTACTTC.

The chain joins TRBV29-1 to TRBJ2-2; 13 bases are a match to TRBD2. CDR1 SQVTM and CDR2 ANQGSEA come from the germline V gene. V lost 4 bases, J lost 8 bases, and 13 bases stayed unmatched. This CDR3 has 17 amino acids. CDR3 loop: CSVGVAPGLAGTGELFF. The CDR3 DNA sequence: TGCAGCGTTGGGGTCGCTCCGGGACTAGCGGGAACTGGGGAGCTGTTTTTT.

This chain joins TRBV7-3 and TRBJ1-5, with D unresolved. CDR1 SGHTA and CDR2 FQGTGA come from the germline V gene. The CDR3 length is 13 residues. V was clipped by 5 bases and J by 4 bases, with 9 bases between them. The CDR3 region is CASSTRPNQPQHF. The CDR3, as DNA: TGTGCCAGCAGCACCCGTCCGAATCAGCCCCAGCATTTT.

This chain connects TRBV18 to TRBJ2-3, with D possibly TRBD1 on 5 matching bases. The V end lost 3 bases, the J end lost 0 bases, and 10 bases lay between the germline ends. The CDR3 runs 15 residues. Germline CDR1 and CDR2: KGHSH and LQKENI. CDR3 nucleotide sequence: TGTGCCAGCTCACCCGCGAGACAGAGCACAGATACGCAGTATTTT. This encodes CASSPARQSTDTQYF.

This clone was found a few times. The J gene is TRBJ2-5, the V gene TRBV7-3, with 9 bases matching TRBD1. The CDR3 has 15 residues. Germline-derived CDR1 and CDR2 are SGHTA and FQGTGA. V was clipped by 4 bases and J by 5 bases; unmatched bases: 8. CDR3 bases: TGTGCCAGCAGCTATACCGGGACAGGGTATGAGACCCAGTACTTC. It specifies CASSYTGTGYETQYF.

The chain carries TRBV19 and TRBJ2-2; 9 positions agree with TRBD1. The CDR3 has 15 amino acids. In germline, CDR1 is LNHDA, CDR2 SQIVND (reference sequence). Germline trimming cut 6 bases from V and 2 bases from J; bases unmatched to any gene: 4. As DNA, the CDR3 is TGTGCCAGTAGGTACAGGGGGCTAAACACCGGGGAGCTGTTTTTT. It specifies CASRYRGLNTGELFF. Together with reference TRBV19 and TRBJ2-2, the CDR3 gives the full variable domain: DGGITQSPKYLFRKEGQNVTLSCEQNLNHDAMYWYRQDPGQGLRLIYYSQIVNDFQKGDIAEGYSVSREKKESFPLTVTSAQKNPTAFYLCASRYRGLNTGELFFGEGSRLTVL.

There are a few counts of this clone. The chain links TRBV9 to TRBJ2-3; perhaps TRBD2 as D (6 bases). Between the trimmed V and J ends, which lost 0 bases and 7 bases, there was a span of 15 bases. CDR1 and CDR2 from the germline V gene are SGDLS and YYNGEE. This CDR3 region has 15 residues. The CDR3 nucleotides read TGTGCCAGCAGCGTAGTTACGGGAGTGGGACATACGCAGTATTTT. This sequence encodes CASSVVTGVGHTQYF. The full variable domain, its missing parts supplied by reference TRBV9 and TRBJ2-3, is DSGVTQTPKHLITATGQRVTLRCSPRSGDLSVYWYQQSLDQGLQFLIQYYNGEERAKGNILERFSAQQFPDLHSELNLSSLELGDSALYFCASSVVTGVGHTQYFGPGTRLTVL.

The chain carries TRBV11-2 and TRBJ2-5; TRBD1 agrees at 7 bases. Germline V gene lookup returns CDR1 SGHAT and CDR2 FQNNGV. J lost 3 bases, V lost 5 bases, and 9 bases had no gene match. This CDR3 contains 15 residues. DNA for the CDR3: TGTGCCAGCAGCCCACTCAGGGACAGAGAAGAGACCCAGTACTTC. Encoded protein: CASSPLRDREETQYF.

The chain carries TRBV9 and TRBJ2-1; D perhaps matches TRBD1 (6 bases). This CDR3 contains 13 residues. The germline V gene encodes CDR1 SGDLS and CDR2 YYNGEE. V lost 4 bases to trimming and J lost 9 bases, with 14 bases between them. DNA for the CDR3: TGTGCCAGCAGCCCTCAGGGGTCCGGTGAGCAGTTCTTC. Translation: CASSPQGSGEQFF.

This chain joins TRBV19 and TRBJ2-7; D assignment may be TRBD1 or TRBD2 (6 bases each). The V gene's germline CDR1 is LNHDA and CDR2 SQIVND (reference sequence). This CDR3 is 13 amino acids long. V lost 5 bases to trimming and J lost 2 bases, with 10 bases between them. DNA for the CDR3: TGTGCCAGTAGTGCGGGACACGCCTACGAGCAGTACTTC. Protein product: CASSAGHAYEQYF.

This chain connects TRBV7-2 to TRBJ2-7, with 7 bases that match TRBD1. Germline V gene sequence: CDR1 SGHTA, CDR2 FQGNSA. The CDR3 loop spans 13 amino acids. The ends lost 4 bases at V and 3 bases at J; junction bases unmatched: 3. CDR3 nucleotide sequence: TGTGCCAGCAGCTCCGGGGACAGCTACGAGCAGTACTTC. This codes for CASSSGDSYEQYF.

The chain links TRBV7-2 to TRBJ1-2; the D gene is possibly TRBD1 (6 bases). This CDR3 is built from 14 residues. The germline CDR1 and CDR2 sequences are SGHTA and FQGNSA. V lost 5 bases to trimming and J lost 2 bases, with 12 bases between them. CDR3 bases: TGTGCCAGCAGCCAAGCTCAGGGGAACTATGGCTACACCTTC. Its protein product is CASSQAQGNYGYTF.

In this sample, this clone turned up a few times. V is TRBV6-5 and J is TRBJ2-7; tentatively, D is TRBD1 (6 bases). This CDR3 region has 14 residues. Germline loops: CDR1 MNHEY, CDR2 SVGAGI. V lost 3 bases to trimming and J lost 6 bases, with 15 bases between them. The DNA for the CDR3 is TGTGCCAGCAGTTATCAGGGGAGTGGGAGCGAGCAGTACTTC. It specifies CASSYQGSGSEQYF.

The chain recombines TRBV7-2 with TRBJ2-7; no clear D. Deletions cut 1 base from V and 2 bases from J, with 9 bases between. There are 14 residues in the CDR3. The germline gives CDR1 SGHTA, CDR2 FQGNSA. CDR3 in amino acids: CASSLGRLPYEQYF. DNA of the CDR3: TGTGCCAGCAGCTTAGGCAGACTCCCCTACGAGCAGTACTTC.

This clone was seen more than once but under ten times. No DNA is shown, since the ends of the CDR3 on it are uncertain; the CDR3 is the one TCRdb lists. The chain is built from TRBV6-5 and TRBJ2-1. Per germline, CDR1 MNHEY and CDR2 SVGAGI. The CDR3 spans 15 amino acids, including both terminal residues. CDR3: CASSSSLSSYNEQFF.

The sample holds a few counts of this clone. The V call is TRBV6-5, the J call TRBJ2-7; 9 bases fit TRBD1. The CDR3 consists of 13 residues. Germline V gene data show CDR1 as MNHEY and CDR2 as SVGAGI. The V gene end was trimmed by 6 bases and the J gene end by 3 bases; junction bases not matched to a gene: 3. This CDR3 is CASRRDRDYEQYF. The CDR3 DNA is TGTGCCAGCAGACGGGACAGGGACTACGAGCAGTACTTC.

On this clone: This sample also contains other DNA sequences that code for the same CDR3. The gene calls are TRBV27 and TRBJ1-1; TRBD1 matches 9 bases. Germline lookup yields CDR1 MNHEY and CDR2 SMNVEV (reference sequence). CDR3 length: 13 amino acids. Unmatched junction bases numbered 1, after V lost 3 bases and J lost 5 bases. CDR3 nucleotide sequence: TGTGCCAGCAGTTTGGACAGGGGTACTGAAGCTTTCTTT. Amino acids: CASSLDRGTEAFF.

The chain joins TRBV5-1 to TRBJ2-5, with 9 bases that match TRBD1. With V trimmed by 4 bases and J by 3 bases, 4 bases remained unmatched. The CDR3 consists of 14 residues. The germline V gene encodes CDR1 SGHRS and CDR2 YFSETQ. The CDR3 DNA is TGCGCCAGCAGCGCTGGGACAGGGAAAGAGACCCAGTACTTC. Translation: CASSAGTGKETQYF.

In this sample, this clone turned up a few times. This sequence joins TRBV18 and TRBJ1-2; possible D gene TRBD1, 5 bases. V lost 2 bases, J lost 4 bases, and 14 bases lay in between. CDR3 length equals 15 residues. The germline V gene encodes CDR1 KGHSH and CDR2 LQKENI. CDR3 bases: TGTGCCAGCTCACCAACCCAGGATCAGGGCTATGGCTACACCTTC. Its translation: CASSPTQDQGYGYTF.

This clone was counted only a few times. J is TRBJ2-1 and V is TRBV7-9; D gene unclear. The CDR3 consists of 15 residues. Germline-derived CDR1 and CDR2 are SEHNR and FQNEAQ (reference sequence). The V end lost 5 bases, the J end lost 2 bases, and 13 bases lay between the germline ends. The CDR3 here is CASSLSGLPYNEQFF. Here the CDR3 DNA reads TGTGCCAGCAGCCTGTCGGGCCTGCCCTACAATGAGCAGTTCTTC.